This TCR beta chain was sequenced for a study of cytomegalovirus exposure and HLA in healthy donors. Points from the study as a whole: It was shown in a later analysis that HLA-associated TCR beta chains were more clonally expanded than other, equally common chains.

The PCR used 60 Vbeta and 13 Jbeta primers. Profiling relied on immunoSEQ multiplex PCR, and the TCRdb table lists in-frame clones only, not all of them. This repertoire shows approximately 82,000 clones, 10% found once; its top ten account for around 26%. This clone has more than one count but fewer than ten. The antigen remains unidentified. Germline values: CDR1 MNHEY, CDR2 SMNVEV (reference sequence). V shed 2 bases and J 4 bases; nucleotides not matched to a gene: 11. This CDR3 contains 16 residues. The clonotype comes from a man aged 60 to 69 in good health and CMV-seropositive. The sequenced material came from PBMCs. The gene calls are TRBV27 and TRBJ2-7, with 7 nucleotides matching TRBD1. Here the CDR3 reads CASSLTPTGMGYEQYF. The CDR3 DNA sequence: TGTGCCAGCAGTTTAACCCCGACAGGGATGGGGTACGAGCAGTACTTC.